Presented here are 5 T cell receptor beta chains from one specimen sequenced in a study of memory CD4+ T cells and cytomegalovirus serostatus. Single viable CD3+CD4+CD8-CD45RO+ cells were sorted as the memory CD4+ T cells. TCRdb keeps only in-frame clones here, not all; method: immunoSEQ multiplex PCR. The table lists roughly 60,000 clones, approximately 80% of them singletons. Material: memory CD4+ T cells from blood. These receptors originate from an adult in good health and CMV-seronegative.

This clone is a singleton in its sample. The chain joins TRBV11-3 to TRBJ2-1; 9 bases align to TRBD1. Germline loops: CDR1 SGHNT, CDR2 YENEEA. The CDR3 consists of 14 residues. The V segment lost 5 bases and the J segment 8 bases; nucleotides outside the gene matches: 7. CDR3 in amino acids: CASSRRDRVDEQFF. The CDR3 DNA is TGTGCCAGCAGCCGCCGGGACAGGGTCGATGAGCAGTTCTTC.

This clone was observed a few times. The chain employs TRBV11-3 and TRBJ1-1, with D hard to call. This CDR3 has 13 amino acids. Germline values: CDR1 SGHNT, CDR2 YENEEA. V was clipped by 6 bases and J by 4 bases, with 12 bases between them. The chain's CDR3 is CASSRKVGTEAFF. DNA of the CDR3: TGTGCCAGCAGTCGAAAGGTGGGCACTGAAGCTTTCTTT.

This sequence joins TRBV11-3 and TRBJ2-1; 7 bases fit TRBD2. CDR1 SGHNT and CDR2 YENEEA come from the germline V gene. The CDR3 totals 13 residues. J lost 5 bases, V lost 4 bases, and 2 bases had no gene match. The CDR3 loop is CASSSGGNNEQFF. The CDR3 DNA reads TGTGCCAGCAGCTCGGGGGGTAACAATGAGCAGTTCTTC.

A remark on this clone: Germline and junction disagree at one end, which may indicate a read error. This chain's CDR3 is CSARTSGRHFF. Written as DNA, the CDR3 is TGCAGTGCCCGGACTAGCGGGAGACATTTCTTC. V and J are TRBV20-1 and TRBJ2-7; TRBD2 matches at 13 bases. Germline-derived CDR1 and CDR2 are DFQATT and SNEGSKA (reference sequence). CDR3 length: 11 residues.

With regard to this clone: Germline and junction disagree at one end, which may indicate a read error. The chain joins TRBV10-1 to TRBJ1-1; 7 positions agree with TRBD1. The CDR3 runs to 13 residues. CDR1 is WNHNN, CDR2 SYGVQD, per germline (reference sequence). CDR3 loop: CASSEGQATGAFF. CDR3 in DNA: TGCGCCAGCAGTGAGGGACAGGCGACTGGAGCTTTCTTT.